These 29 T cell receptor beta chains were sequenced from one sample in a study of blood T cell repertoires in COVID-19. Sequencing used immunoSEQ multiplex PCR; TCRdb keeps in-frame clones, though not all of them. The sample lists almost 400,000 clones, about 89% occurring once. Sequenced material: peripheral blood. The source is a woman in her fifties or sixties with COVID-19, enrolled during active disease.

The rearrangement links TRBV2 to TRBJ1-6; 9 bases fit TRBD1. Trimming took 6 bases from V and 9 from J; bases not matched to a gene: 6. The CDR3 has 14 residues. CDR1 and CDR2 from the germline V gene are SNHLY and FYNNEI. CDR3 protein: CASRMDRGASPLHF. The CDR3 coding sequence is TGTGCCAGCAGGATGGACAGGGGTGCTTCACCCCTCCACTTT.

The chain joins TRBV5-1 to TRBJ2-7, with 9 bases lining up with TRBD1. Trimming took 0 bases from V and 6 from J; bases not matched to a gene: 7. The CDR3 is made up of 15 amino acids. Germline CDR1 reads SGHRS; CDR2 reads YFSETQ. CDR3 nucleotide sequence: TGCGCCAGCAGCTTGGTCTTTGACAGGGGGGGCGAGCAGTACTTC. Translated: CASSLVFDRGGEQYF.

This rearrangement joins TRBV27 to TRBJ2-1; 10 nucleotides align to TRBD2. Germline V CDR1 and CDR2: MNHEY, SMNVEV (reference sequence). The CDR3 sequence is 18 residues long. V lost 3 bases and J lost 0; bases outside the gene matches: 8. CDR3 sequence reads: CASSLVAGGLSSYNEQFF. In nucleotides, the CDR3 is TGTGCCAGCAGTTTGGTAGCGGGGGGCCTCAGCTCCTACAATGAGCAGTTCTTC.

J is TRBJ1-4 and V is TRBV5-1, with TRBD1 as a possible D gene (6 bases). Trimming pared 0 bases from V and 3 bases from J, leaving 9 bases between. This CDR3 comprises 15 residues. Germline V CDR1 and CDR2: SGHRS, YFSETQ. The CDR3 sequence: CASSLVQGANEKLFF. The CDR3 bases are TGCGCCAGCAGCTTGGTACAGGGCGCTAATGAAAAACTGTTTTTT.

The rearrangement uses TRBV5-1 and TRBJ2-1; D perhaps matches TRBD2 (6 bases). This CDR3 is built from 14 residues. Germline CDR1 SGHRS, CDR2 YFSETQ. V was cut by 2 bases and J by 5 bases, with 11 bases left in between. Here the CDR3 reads CASSFGGTDNEQFF. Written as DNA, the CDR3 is TGCGCCAGCAGCTTCGGGGGAACCGACAATGAGCAGTTCTTC.

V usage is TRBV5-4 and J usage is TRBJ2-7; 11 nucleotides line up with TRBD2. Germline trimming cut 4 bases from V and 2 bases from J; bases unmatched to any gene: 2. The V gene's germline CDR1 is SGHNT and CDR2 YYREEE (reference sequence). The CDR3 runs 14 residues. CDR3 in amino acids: CASSRLAGPYEQYF. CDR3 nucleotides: TGTGCCAGCAGCCGACTAGCGGGGCCCTACGAGCAGTACTTC.

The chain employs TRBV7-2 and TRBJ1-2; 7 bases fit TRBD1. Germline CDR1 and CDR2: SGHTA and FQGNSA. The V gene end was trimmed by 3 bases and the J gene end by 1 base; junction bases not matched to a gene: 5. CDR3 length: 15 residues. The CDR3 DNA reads TGTGCCAGCAGCTTCAGCTCAGGGGGTAACTATGGCTACACCTTC. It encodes CASSFSSGGNYGYTF.

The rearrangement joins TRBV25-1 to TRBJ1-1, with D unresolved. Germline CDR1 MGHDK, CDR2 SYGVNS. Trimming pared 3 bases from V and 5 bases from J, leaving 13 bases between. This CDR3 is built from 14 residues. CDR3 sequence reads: CASSDQVERTEAFF. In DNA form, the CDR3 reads TGTGCCAGCAGTGACCAGGTTGAAAGGACTGAAGCTTTCTTT.

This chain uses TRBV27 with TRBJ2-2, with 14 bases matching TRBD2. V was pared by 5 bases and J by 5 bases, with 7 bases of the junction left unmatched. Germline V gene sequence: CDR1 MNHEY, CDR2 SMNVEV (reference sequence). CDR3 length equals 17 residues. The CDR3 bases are TGTGCCAGCAGTCCCGGACTAGCGGGGGGATTAACCGGGGAGCTGTTTTTT. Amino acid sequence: CASSPGLAGGLTGELFF.

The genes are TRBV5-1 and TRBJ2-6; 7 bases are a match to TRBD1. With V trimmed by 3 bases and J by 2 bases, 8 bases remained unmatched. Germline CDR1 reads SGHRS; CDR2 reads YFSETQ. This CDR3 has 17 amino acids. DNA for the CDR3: TGCGCCAGCAGCTCGACAGGGTTAAGTACTGGGGCCAACGTCCTGACTTTC. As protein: CASSSTGLSTGANVLTF.

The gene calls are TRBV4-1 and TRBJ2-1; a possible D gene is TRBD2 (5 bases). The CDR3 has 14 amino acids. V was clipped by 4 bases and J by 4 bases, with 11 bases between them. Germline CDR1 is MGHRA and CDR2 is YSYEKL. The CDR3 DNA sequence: TGCGCCAGCAGCCTCCAAACGGGGTACAATGAGCAGTTCTTC. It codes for CASSLQTGYNEQFF.

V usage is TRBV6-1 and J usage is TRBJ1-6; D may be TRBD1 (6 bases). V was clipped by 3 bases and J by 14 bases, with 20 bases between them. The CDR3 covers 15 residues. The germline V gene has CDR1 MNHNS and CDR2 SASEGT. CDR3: CASSEGALSSGALHF. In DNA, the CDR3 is TGTGCCAGCAGTGAGGGGGCCCTATCCTCAGGAGCCCTCCACTTT.

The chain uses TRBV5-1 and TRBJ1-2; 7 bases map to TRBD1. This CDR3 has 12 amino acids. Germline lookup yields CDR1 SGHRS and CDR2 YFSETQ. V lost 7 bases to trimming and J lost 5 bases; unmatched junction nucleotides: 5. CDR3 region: CASGRGEYGYTF. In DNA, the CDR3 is TGCGCCAGCGGCAGGGGGGAATATGGCTACACCTTC.

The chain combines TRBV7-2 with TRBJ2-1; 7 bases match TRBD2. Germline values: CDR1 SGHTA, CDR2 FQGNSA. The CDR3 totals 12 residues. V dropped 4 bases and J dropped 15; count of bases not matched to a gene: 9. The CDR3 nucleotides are TGTGCCAGCAGCTATCAGCGGGGCCCTCGGTTCTTC. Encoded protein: CASSYQRGPRFF.

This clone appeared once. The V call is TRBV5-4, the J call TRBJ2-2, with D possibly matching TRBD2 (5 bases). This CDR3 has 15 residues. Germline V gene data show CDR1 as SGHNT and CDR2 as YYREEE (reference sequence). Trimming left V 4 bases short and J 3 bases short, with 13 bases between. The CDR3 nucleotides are TGTGCCAGCAGCCTGCGGACTCCCGACACCGGGGAGCTGTTTTTT. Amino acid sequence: CASSLRTPDTGELFF.

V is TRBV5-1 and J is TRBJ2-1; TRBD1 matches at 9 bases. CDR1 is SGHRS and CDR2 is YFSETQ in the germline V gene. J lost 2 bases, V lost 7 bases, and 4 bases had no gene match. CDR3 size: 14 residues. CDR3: CASATGGAYNEQFF. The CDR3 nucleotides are TGCGCCAGCGCCACAGGGGGCGCCTACAATGAGCAGTTCTTC.

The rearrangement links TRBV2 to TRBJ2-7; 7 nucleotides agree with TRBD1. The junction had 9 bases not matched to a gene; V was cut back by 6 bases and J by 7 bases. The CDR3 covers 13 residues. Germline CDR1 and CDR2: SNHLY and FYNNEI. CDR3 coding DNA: TGTGCCAGCAGCAGTGGGGACAGCTTGGAGCAGTACTTC. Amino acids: CASSSGDSLEQYF.

CDR3 sequence (DNA): TGTGCCAGCAGCTTCCCGGTTAACTATGGCTACACCTTC. Encoded protein: CASSFPVNYGYTF. The chain has TRBV5-6 and TRBJ1-2; D ambiguous. The V end was cut by 2 bases, the J end by 1 base, with 6 bases between. The CDR3 spans 13 residues. The germline gives CDR1 SGHDT, CDR2 YYEEEE.

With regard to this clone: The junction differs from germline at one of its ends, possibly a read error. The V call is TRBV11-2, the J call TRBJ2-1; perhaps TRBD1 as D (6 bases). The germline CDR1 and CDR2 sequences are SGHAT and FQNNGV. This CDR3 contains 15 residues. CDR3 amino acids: CASSLDPQGYDEQFF. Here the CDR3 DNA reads TGTGCCAGCAGCTTAGATCCACAGGGCTACGATGAGCAGTTCTTC.

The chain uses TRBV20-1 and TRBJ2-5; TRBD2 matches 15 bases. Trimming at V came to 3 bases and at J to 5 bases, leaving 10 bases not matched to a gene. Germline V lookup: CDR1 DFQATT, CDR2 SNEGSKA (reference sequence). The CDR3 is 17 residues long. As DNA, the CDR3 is TGCAGTGCTAGTCACGGACTAGCGGGGGGGCCGCGCGAGACCCAGTACTTC. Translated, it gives CSASHGLAGGPRETQYF.

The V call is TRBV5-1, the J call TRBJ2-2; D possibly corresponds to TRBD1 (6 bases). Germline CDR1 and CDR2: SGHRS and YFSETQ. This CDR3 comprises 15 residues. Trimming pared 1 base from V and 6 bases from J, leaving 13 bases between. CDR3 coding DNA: TGCGCCAGCAGCTTGCAGGCAGGGGTCGCCGGGGAGCTGTTTTTT. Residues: CASSLQAGVAGELFF.

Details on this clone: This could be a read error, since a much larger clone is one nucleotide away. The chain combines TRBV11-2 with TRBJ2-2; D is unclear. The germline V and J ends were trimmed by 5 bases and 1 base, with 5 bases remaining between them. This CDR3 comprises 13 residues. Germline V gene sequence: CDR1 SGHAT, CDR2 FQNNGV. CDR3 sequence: CASSPQNTGELFF. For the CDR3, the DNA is TGTGCCAGCAGCCCCCAGAACACCGGGGAGCTGTTTTTT.

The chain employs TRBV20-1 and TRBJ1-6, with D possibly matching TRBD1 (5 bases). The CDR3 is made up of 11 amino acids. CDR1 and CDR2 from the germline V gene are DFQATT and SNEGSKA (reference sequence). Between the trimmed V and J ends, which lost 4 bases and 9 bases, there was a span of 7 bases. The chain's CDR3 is CSAIGVSPLHF. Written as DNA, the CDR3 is TGCAGTGCTATAGGGGTTTCACCCCTCCACTTT.

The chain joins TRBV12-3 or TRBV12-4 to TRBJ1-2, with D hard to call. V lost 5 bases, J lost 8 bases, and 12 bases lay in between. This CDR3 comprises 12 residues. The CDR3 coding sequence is TGTGCCAGCAGTGCCCCGGGGTACGGCTACACCTTC. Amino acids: CASSAPGYGYTF.

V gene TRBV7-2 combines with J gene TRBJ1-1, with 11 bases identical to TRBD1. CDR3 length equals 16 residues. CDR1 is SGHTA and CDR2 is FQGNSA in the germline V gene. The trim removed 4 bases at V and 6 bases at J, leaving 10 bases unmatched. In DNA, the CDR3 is TGTGCCAGCAGCTCCCCGGGACAGGGGGTTGGGGCTGAAGCTTTCTTT. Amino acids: CASSSPGQGVGAEAFF.

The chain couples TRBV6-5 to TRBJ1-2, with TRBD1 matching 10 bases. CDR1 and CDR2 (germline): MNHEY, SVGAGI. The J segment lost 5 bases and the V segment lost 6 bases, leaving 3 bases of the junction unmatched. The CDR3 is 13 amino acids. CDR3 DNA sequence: TGTGCCAGCAGGACAGGGGGCGATTATGGCTACACCTTC. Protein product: CASRTGGDYGYTF.

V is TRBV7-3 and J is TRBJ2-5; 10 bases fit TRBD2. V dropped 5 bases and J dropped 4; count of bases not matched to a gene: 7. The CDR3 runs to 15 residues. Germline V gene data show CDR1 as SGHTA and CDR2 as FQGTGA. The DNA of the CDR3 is TGTGCCAGCAGCCCCAGCGGGGGGGCCCGAGAGACCCAGTACTTC. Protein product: CASSPSGGARETQYF.

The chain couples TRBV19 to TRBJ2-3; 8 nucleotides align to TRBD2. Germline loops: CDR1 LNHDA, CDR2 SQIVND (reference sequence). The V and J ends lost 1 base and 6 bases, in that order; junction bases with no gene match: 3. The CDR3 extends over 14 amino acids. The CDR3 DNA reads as TGTGCCAGTAGTATAGGGACTAGCTCTGATACGCAGTATTTT. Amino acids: CASSIGTSSDTQYF.

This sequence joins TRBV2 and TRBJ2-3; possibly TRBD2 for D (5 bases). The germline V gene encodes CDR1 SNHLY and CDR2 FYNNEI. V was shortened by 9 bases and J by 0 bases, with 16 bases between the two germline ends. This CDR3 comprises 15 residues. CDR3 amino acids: CARPISGVSTDTQYF. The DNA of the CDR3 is TGTGCCAGACCAATAAGCGGAGTTAGCACAGATACGCAGTATTTT.